These 14 T cell receptor beta chains came from one sample sequenced in a study of CD8 T cells in ankylosing spondylitis. Overall study results and limits: Characteristic, it appeared, of ankylosing spondylitis blood was a TCR beta motif of roughly eight highly homologous variants.

Antigen specificity for these receptors is unknown. TCRdb reanalysed the 5' RACE reads using MiXCR and keeps one entry per CDR3 protein. The sample consists of hundreds of thousands of distinct CDR3 sequences, about 10% of them appearing once. The sample taken for sequencing was blood, either unsorted or a sorted T cell fraction (not recorded which). The receptor set was obtained from a male donor with ankylosing spondylitis.

This clonotype was detected ten times or more. The chain recombines TRBV20-1 with TRBJ2-4; maybe TRBD2 (5 bases). V lost 3 bases and J 1 base, leaving 13 bases between the germline ends. CDR1 is DFQATT and CDR2 is SNEGSKA in the germline V gene (reference sequence). The CDR3 runs 15 residues. Written as DNA, the CDR3 is TGCAGTGCTAGCGAGGGAACGTCGGCCAAAAACATTCAGTACTTC. This sequence encodes CSASEGTSAKNIQYF.

The gene calls are TRBV4-2 and TRBJ1-6, with 9 bases fitting TRBD1. This CDR3 is 17 amino acids long. Germline V CDR1 and CDR2: LGHNA, YNFKEQ. Unmatched junction bases numbered 7, after V lost 0 bases and J lost 7 bases. CDR3 nucleotides: TGTGCCAGCAGCCAAGAAAGGACAGGGGATGGAAATTCACCCCTCCACTTT. The encoded protein is CASSQERTGDGNSPLHF.

This clonotype has more than one count but fewer than ten. V usage is TRBV5-1 and J usage is TRBJ1-1, with TRBD1 matching 12 bases. V shed 5 bases, J shed 6 bases, and the junction held 17 bases outside the gene matches. The CDR3 is 18 residues long. In germline, CDR1 is SGHRS, CDR2 YFSETQ. CDR3 DNA sequence: TGCGCCAGCAGTGCGGGACAGGGGGCTTGGTTTGGCAAGTCTGAAGCTTTCTTT. Translated, it gives CASSAGQGAWFGKSEAFF.

The chain recombines TRBV7-2 with TRBJ1-2; no clear D gene. V was shortened by 0 bases and J by 0 bases, with 8 bases between the two germline ends. This CDR3 is 15 amino acids long. Looked up from germline, CDR1 is SGHTA and CDR2 is FQGNSA. CDR3 in DNA: TGTGCCAGCAGCTTAGCTCCCGGGTCTAACTATGGCTACACCTTC. Its translation: CASSLAPGSNYGYTF.

This clonotype was found a few times. The V gene is TRBV5-1, the J gene TRBJ2-5, with a possible D match to TRBD2 (5 bases). The CDR3 is 16 amino acids. Trimming cost V 1 base and J 3 bases, with 16 bases left between them. Germline loops: CDR1 SGHRS, CDR2 YFSETQ. CDR3 amino acids: CASSLWAPVGKETQYF. The CDR3 nucleotides are TGCGCCAGCAGCTTGTGGGCCCCTGTCGGGAAAGAGACCCAGTACTTC.

Notes on this clonotype: Germline is not matched at one junction end, which may reflect a read error. This chain joins TRBV5-1 and TRBJ2-7, with no clear D. This CDR3 is built from 14 residues. Germline assignment: CDR1 SGHRS and CDR2 YFSETQ. CDR3 sequence (DNA): TGCGCCGGCAGCTTGGAAGGTCCGTCCTACGAGCAGTACTTC. This codes for CAGSLEGPSYEQYF. The full variable domain, its missing parts supplied by reference TRBV5-1 and TRBJ2-7, is KAGVTQTPRYLIKTRGQQVTLSCSPISGHRSVSWYQQTPGQGLQFLFEYFSETQRNKGNFPGRFSGRQFSNSRSEMNVSTLELGDSALYLCAGSLEGPSYEQYFGPGTRLTVT.

This clonotype was observed a handful of times. The chain couples TRBV5-5 to TRBJ2-7, with TRBD2 as a possible D gene (6 bases). Germline CDR1 and CDR2: SGHKS and YYEKEE (reference sequence). V was pared by 2 bases and J by 3 bases, with 12 bases between. The CDR3 contains 14 residues. In DNA form, the CDR3 reads TGTGCCAGCAGCTTTGCCGGGAGAGGCTACGAGCAGTACTTC. It specifies CASSFAGRGYEQYF.

A few counts support this clonotype. The rearrangement joins TRBV6-2 or TRBV6-3 to TRBJ2-3, with 13 bases that match TRBD2. This CDR3 contains 14 residues. From germline, CDR1 is MNHEY and CDR2 SVGEGT. V lost 8 bases to trimming and J lost 5 bases; unmatched junction nucleotides: 4. The CDR3 DNA sequence: TGTGCCAGCCGGACTAGCGGGAGTAAAGATACGCAGTATTTT. It yields the protein CASRTSGSKDTQYF.

This clonotype occurred a few times. The chain carries TRBV6-1 and TRBJ2-7; TRBD2 aligns across 8 bases. This CDR3 is 14 amino acids long. The V gene's germline CDR1 is MNHNS and CDR2 SASEGT. V lost 7 bases, J lost 3 bases, and 8 bases stayed unmatched. In nucleotides, the CDR3 is TGTGCCAGCACCACATCCGGGAGGGACTACGAGCAGTACTTC. Translation: CASTTSGRDYEQYF.

This clonotype was observed a handful of times. The gene calls are TRBV12-3 or TRBV12-4 and TRBJ2-2, with TRBD2 identical over 14 bases. This CDR3 has 16 amino acids. V shed 7 bases, J shed 5 bases, and the junction held 6 bases outside the gene matches. The CDR3 DNA sequence: TGTGCCAGCACCTGGGGACTAGCGGGAGTTACCGGGGAGCTGTTTTTT. It yields the protein CASTWGLAGVTGELFF.

V gene TRBV20-1 combines with J gene TRBJ2-7, with TRBD1 identical over 9 bases. The ends lost 7 bases at V and 4 bases at J; junction bases unmatched: 5. The CDR3 has 12 amino acids. The germline V gene has CDR1 DFQATT and CDR2 SNEGSKA (reference sequence). In DNA form, the CDR3 reads TGCAGTGATATAGGACAGGGGTACGAGCAGTACTTC. Amino acids: CSDIGQGYEQYF.

At least ten counts were recorded for this clonotype. The chain recombines TRBV29-1 with TRBJ1-4; D unresolved. CDR1 is SQVTM, CDR2 ANQGSEA, per germline. The CDR3 contains 14 residues. V shed 0 bases and J shed 14 bases, with 19 bases lying between them. The CDR3 DNA is TGCAGCGTTGAAGAGGATGCAAGTGGACTTCAGCTGTTTTTT. Its translation: CSVEEDASGLQLFF.

The chain uses TRBV4-2 and TRBJ1-1; no reliable D call. CDR1 and CDR2 from the germline V gene are LGHNA and YNFKEQ. The CDR3 has 14 residues. Trimming took off 1 base at V and 5 bases at J, with 11 bases between the two ends. The CDR3, as DNA: TGTGCCAGCAGCCAAGTCCGGGCCGGGACTGAAGCTTTCTTT. Translating gives CASSQVRAGTEAFF.

The J gene is TRBJ1-1, the V gene TRBV11-2, with D possibly TRBD1 on 5 matching bases. The CDR3 spans 15 residues. Looked up from germline, CDR1 is SGHAT and CDR2 is FQNNGV. The ends were cut back, 5 bases at V and 0 bases at J, with 13 bases in the middle. As DNA, the CDR3 is TGTGCCAGCAGCAGACGACAGACTTTGAACACTGAAGCTTTCTTT. Its protein product is CASSRRQTLNTEAFF.